These 6 T cell receptor beta chains were sequenced from one sample in a study of human T cells and chemical hapten exposure. TCRdb processed the RACE reads anew with MiXCR; each CDR3 protein has one entry. In the table there are tens of thousands of distinct CDR3 sequences, over 9% of which are singletons. Noted time point: pre-sensitization, week 0. Treatment reported: therapeutic diphenylcyclopropenone sensitization with weekly scalp DPC. It was from unfractionated whole blood that total RNA was extracted. The sample was whole blood, taken in connection with sensitization to the hapten diphenylcyclopropenone (DPC). The receptors stem from a man aged 50 to 59 with alopecia areata. Some clones in this sample may be carry-over from other donors' samples.

The CDR3 DNA follows: TGCAGCGTCCAACGCCGCCCTGGGGAGCAGTTCTTC. It specifies CSVQRRPGEQFF. The chain is built from TRBV29-1 and TRBJ2-1, with D uncertain. From germline, CDR1 is SQVTM and CDR2 ANQGSEA. CDR3 size: 12 residues. The V gene lost 6 bases and the J gene lost 10 bases, with 16 bases spanning the gap.

This chain links TRBV5-1 with TRBJ2-3; TRBD2 matches 11 bases. Trimming removed 5 bases from V and 6 bases from J; junction bases left unmatched: 2. The V gene's germline CDR1 is SGHRS and CDR2 YFSETQ. The CDR3 contains 13 residues. The CDR3 DNA is TGCGCCAGCAGAAGGACTAGCGGGGATACGCAGTATTTT. Its protein product is CASRRTSGDTQYF.

The CDR3 DNA reads as TGTGCCAGCAGCGGACAGGGGAGCGCCGGGGAGCTGTTTTTT. Its protein product is CASSGQGSAGELFF. This rearrangement joins TRBV7-9 to TRBJ2-2; 9 bases match TRBD1. Germline assignment: CDR1 SEHNR and CDR2 FQNEAQ (reference sequence). With V trimmed by 5 bases and J by 6 bases, 4 bases remained unmatched. CDR3 length: 14 residues. Variable domain in full (rest from reference TRBV7-9 and TRBJ2-2): DTGVSQNPRHKITKRGQNVTFRCDPISEHNRLYWYRQTLGQGPEFLTYFQNEAQLEKSRLLSDRFSAERPKGSFSTLEIQRTEQGDSAMYLCASSGQGSAGELFFGEGSRLTVL.

This clonotype was seen many times. V is TRBV10-3 and J is TRBJ1-6; TRBD1 matches at 7 bases. The J segment lost 7 bases and the V segment lost 11 bases, leaving 8 bases of the junction unmatched. There are 13 residues in the CDR3. Per the germline V gene, CDR1 is ENHRY and CDR2 is SYGVKD. The CDR3 DNA sequence: TGTGCCGCCCGGGACAGTGGAAATTCACCCCTCCACTTT. Protein sequence: CAARDSGNSPLHF.

Comments on this clonotype: This may be a read error: a much more frequent sequence differs by one nucleotide. The chain couples TRBV4-2 to TRBJ2-1; perhaps TRBD2 as D (5 bases). CDR3 length equals 15 residues. Germline values: CDR1 LGHNA, CDR2 YNFKEQ. The CDR3 nucleotides read TGTGTCAGCAGCCAAGAGGGCGGTGGATACAATGAGCAGTTCTTC. Encoded protein: CVSSQEGGGYNEQFF.

This clonotype was seen ten or more times. The chain uses TRBV5-1 and TRBJ1-1; 7 nucleotides agree with TRBD1. Trimming at V came to 2 bases and at J to 8 bases, leaving 6 bases not matched to a gene. The CDR3 extends over 13 amino acids. Germline V gene lookup returns CDR1 SGHRS and CDR2 YFSETQ. CDR3 loop: CASSLTGDREAFF. Written as DNA, the CDR3 is TGCGCCAGCAGCTTAACAGGGGATAGAGAAGCTTTCTTT.